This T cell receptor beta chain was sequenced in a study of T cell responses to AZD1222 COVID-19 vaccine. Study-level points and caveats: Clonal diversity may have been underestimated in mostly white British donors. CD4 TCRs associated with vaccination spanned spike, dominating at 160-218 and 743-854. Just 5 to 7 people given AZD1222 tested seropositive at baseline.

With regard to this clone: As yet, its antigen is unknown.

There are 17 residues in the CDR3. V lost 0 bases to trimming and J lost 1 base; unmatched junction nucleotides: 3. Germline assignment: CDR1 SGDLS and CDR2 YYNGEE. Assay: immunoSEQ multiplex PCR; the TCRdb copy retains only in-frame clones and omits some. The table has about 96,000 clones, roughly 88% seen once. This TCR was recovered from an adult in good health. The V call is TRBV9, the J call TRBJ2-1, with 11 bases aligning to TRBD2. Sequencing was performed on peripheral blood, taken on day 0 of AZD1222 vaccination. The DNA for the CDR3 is TGTGCCAGCAGCGTAGAGGTAGCGGGAGGGTCCTACAATGAGCAGTTCTTC. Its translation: CASSVEVAGGSYNEQFF.